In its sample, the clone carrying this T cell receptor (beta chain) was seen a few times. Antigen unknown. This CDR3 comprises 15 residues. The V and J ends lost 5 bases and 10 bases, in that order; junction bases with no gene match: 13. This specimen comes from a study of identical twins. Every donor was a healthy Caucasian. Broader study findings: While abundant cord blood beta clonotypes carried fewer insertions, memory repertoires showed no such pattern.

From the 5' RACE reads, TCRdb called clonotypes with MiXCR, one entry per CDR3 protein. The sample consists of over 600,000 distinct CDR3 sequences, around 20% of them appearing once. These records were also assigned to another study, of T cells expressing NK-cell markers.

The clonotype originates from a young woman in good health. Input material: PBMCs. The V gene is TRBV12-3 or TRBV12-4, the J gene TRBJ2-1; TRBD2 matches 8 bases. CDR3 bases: TGTGCCAGCAGTGGACTAGCCGTCCTAGCAAGCGAGCAGTTCTTC. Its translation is CASSGLAVLASEQFF.